This TCR gamma chain was observed in a study of γδ T cells in repeated Plasmodium falciparum infection. Germline lookup yields CDR1 EGSTGY and CDR2 YDSYTSSV. The ends lost 4 bases at V and 1 base at J; junction bases unmatched: 7. The CDR3 totals 14 residues. TCRdb reanalysed the multiplex PCR reads with CATT. The table lists 25,000 to 35,000 gamma-chain clones, 1.4% of them singletons. About this clone itself: With a far larger clone one base away, a read error is the likely cause. Other nucleotide sequences from this sample produce the same CDR3.

Vgamma9/Vdelta2+ and Vdelta2-negative gammadelta T cells were flow-sorted from PBMC for bulk sequencing. The gene calls are TRGV4 and TRGJ1 or TRGJ2. The J gene, not given by TCRdb, was assigned here from a germline match of the nucleotide sequence. Specimen: gamma-delta T cells from blood. This clonotype was sampled from a pool of human donors (malaria-infected and uninfected, not separated). The CDR3 sequence is CATWDLLNYYKKLF. The CDR3 nucleotides are TGTGCCACCTGGGACCTCCTTAATTATTATAAGAAACTCTTT.